This TCR beta chain was found in a study of human T cells and chemical hapten exposure. In the study overall: Each patch test put 0.01% DPC on the upper back, and results were read at 6 days. Study findings and constraints: Counts of expanded TCRs at PT1 were positively correlated with patch test score. Expanded TCRs created a significantly greater count of big CDR3 similarity clusters than controls did.

With respect to this clonotype: Its matching antigen is unknown.

Time point in this sample: patch test 1, 2 weeks after DPC sensitization. Treatment meaning: therapeutic diphenylcyclopropenone sensitization with weekly scalp DPC. Trimming shortened V by 3 bases and J by 0 bases, and 2 bases separated the two germline ends. From germline, CDR1 is SEHNR and CDR2 FQNEAQ (reference sequence). The CDR3 runs 12 residues. As the library was built, unique molecular identifiers were attached to individual cDNA molecules. TCRdb ran MiXCR on the RACE reads and lists one entry per CDR3 protein. The data show around 120,000 distinct CDR3 sequences, about 13% seen once. This chain links TRBV7-9 with TRBJ1-1, with D uncertain. The input for sequencing was whole blood, taken in connection with sensitization to the hapten diphenylcyclopropenone (DPC). The source of this sequence is a man aged 18-30 years with alopecia areata. Some clones in this sample may be carry-over from other donors' samples. This CDR3 reads CASSLMNTEAFF. In DNA, the CDR3 is TGTGCCAGCAGCTTGATGAACACTGAAGCTTTCTTT. The entire variable domain, with the rest obtained from reference TRBV7-9 and TRBJ1-1, is as follows: DTGVSQNPRHKITKRGQNVTFRCDPISEHNRLYWYRQTLGQGPEFLTYFQNEAQLEKSRLLSDRFSAERPKGSFSTLEIQRTEQGDSAMYLCASSLMNTEAFFGQGTRLTVV.